Included here is one T cell receptor (beta chain) sequence, with context. What it binds is unknown. Primers for the PCR totalled 60 Vbeta and 13 Jbeta. TCRdb keeps only in-frame clones here, not all; method: immunoSEQ multiplex PCR. The sample lists 150,000 to 200,000 clones; around 81% were seen once. Germline CDR1 and CDR2: LGHNA and YSLEER. This CDR3 spans 17 amino acids. Trimming left V 3 bases short and J 8 bases short, with 23 bases between. The sample is drawn from a study of cytomegalovirus exposure and HLA in healthy donors. The study's findings and limits: A later analysis found TCR association rates differed by HLA locus, highest for DRB1 and lowest for HLA-C. Using the classifier, cytomegalovirus status was reportedly diagnosed with high specificity and sensitivity. In a later analysis, common viral pathogens appeared linked to several of the most significant clusters.

V usage is TRBV4-3 and J usage is TRBJ2-1; TRBD2 might be the D (10 bases). This TCR derives from a man aged 18 to 35 in good health and CMV-seronegative. Sequenced: PBMCs. CDR3 sequence: CASSQIQGASGSHEQFF. CDR3 coding DNA: TGCGCCAGCAGCCAGATACAGGGGGCTAGCGGGAGCCATGAGCAGTTCTTC.